The clone carrying this TCR beta chain was detected many times. The target antigen is unknown. The CDR3 runs to 16 residues. V lost 10 bases, J lost 5 bases, and 23 bases lay in between. The sample is drawn from a study of spatial heterogeneity in lung cancer. The study's findings and limits: Coverage was estimated at around 7% of tumor T cells for alpha chains and 13% for beta chains. One measure, the expanded intratumoral alpha and beta TCR count, tracked tumor mutation counts.

As for time point: sample taken at primary tumor resection. From tumor, nontumor lung or frozen PBMC, whole RNA was taken unsorted for sequencing. TCRdb used MiXCR to reprocess the 5' RACE reads, holding one entry per CDR3 protein. The sample carries about 30,000 distinct CDR3 sequences, roughly 6.9% recorded once. This clonotype was obtained from a male donor with early-stage non-small cell lung cancer. The source was lung tumor tissue, collected at surgery. The chain recombines TRBV12-3 or TRBV12-4 with TRBJ1-4; D gene uncertain. The CDR3 loop reads CATSTSPAHINEKLFF. In nucleotides, the CDR3 is TGTGCCACCTCTACATCGCCAGCACACATAAATGAAAAACTGTTTTTT.